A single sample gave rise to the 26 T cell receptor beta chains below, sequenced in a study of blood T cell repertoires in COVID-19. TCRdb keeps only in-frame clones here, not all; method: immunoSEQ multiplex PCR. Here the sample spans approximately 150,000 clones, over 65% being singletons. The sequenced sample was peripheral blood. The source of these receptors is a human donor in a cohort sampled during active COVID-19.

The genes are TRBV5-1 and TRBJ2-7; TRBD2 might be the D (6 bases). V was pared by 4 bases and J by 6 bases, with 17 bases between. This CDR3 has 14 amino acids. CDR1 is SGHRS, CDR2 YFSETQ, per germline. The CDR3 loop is CASSPGVATREQYF. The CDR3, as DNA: TGCGCCAGCAGCCCGGGGGTGGCGACGCGCGAGCAGTACTTC. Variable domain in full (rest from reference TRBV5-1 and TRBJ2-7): KAGVTQTPRYLIKTRGQQVTLSCSPISGHRSVSWYQQTPGQGLQFLFEYFSETQRNKGNFPGRFSGRQFSNSRSEMNVSTLELGDSALYLCASSPGVATREQYFGPGTRLTVT.

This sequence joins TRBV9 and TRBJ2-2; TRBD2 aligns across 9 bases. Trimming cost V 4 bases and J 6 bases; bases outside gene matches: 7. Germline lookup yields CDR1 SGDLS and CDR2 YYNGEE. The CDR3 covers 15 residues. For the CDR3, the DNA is TGTGCCAGCAGCCCCCCGGCGGGGGGGGCCGGGGAGCTGTTTTTT. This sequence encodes CASSPPAGGAGELFF.

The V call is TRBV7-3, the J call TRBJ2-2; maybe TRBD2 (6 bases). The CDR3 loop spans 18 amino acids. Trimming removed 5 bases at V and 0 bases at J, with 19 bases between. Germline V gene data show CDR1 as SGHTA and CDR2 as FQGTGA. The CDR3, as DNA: TGTGCCAGCAGCCTACCCCGGGGCGGGACGCCGAACACCGGGGAGCTGTTTTTT. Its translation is CASSLPRGGTPNTGELFF.

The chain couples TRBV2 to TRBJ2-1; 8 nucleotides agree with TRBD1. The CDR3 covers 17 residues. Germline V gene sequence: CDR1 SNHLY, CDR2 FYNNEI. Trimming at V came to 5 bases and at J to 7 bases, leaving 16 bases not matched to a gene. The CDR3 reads CASSPIPGQGSSNEQFF. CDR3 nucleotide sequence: TGTGCCAGCAGTCCGATCCCTGGACAGGGTAGTAGTAATGAGCAGTTCTTC.

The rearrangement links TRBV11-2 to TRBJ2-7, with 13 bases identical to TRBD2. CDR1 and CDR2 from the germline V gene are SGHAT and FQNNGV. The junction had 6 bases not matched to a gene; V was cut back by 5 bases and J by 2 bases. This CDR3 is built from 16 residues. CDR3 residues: CASSPRTSGGTYEQYF. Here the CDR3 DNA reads TGTGCCAGCAGCCCCCGGACTAGCGGGGGTACCTACGAGCAGTACTTC. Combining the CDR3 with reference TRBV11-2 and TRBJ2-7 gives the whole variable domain EAGVAQSPRYKIIEKRQSVAFWCNPISGHATLYWYQQILGQGPKLLIQFQNNGVVDDSQLPKDRFSAERLKGVDSTLKIQPAKLEDSAVYLCASSPRTSGGTYEQYFGPGTRLTVT.

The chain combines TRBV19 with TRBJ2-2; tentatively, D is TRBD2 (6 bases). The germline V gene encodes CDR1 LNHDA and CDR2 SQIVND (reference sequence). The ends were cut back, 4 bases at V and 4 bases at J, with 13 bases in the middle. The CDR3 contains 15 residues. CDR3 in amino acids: CASSKLLGGTGELFF. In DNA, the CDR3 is TGTGCCAGTAGTAAGCTTTTGGGGGGCACCGGGGAGCTGTTTTTT.

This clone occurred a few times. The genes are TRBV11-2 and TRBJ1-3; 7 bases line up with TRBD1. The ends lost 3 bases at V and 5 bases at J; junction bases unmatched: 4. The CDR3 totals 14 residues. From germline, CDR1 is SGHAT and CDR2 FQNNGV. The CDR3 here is CASSFGDSRNTIYF. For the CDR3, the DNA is TGTGCCAGCAGCTTTGGGGACAGTCGAAACACCATATATTTT.

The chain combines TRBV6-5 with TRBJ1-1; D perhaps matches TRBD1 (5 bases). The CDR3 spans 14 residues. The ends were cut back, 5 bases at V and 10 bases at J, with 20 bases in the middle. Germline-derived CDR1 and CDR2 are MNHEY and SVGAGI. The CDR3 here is CASSPSGGTLGAFF. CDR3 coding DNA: TGTGCCAGCAGTCCCTCGGGAGGGACCCTAGGAGCTTTCTTT.

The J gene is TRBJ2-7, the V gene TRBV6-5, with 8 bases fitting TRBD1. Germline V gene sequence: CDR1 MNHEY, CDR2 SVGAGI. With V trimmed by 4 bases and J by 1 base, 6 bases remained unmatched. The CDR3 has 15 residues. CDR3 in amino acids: CASSSTGTGSYEQYF. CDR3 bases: TGTGCCAGCAGTTCTACCGGGACAGGTTCCTACGAGCAGTACTTC.

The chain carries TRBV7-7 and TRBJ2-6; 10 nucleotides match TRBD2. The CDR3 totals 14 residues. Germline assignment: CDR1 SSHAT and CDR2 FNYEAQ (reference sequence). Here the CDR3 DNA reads TGTGCTAGCGGGGGGAAATCTGGGGCCAACGTCCTGACTTTC. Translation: CASGGKSGANVLTF.

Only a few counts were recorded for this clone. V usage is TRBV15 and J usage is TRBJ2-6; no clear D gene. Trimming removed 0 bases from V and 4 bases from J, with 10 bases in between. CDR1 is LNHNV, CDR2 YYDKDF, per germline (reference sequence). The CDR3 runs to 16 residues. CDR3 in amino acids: CATSRELRAGANVLTF. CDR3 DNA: TGTGCCACCAGCAGAGAATTGAGAGCCGGGGCCAACGTCCTGACTTTC.

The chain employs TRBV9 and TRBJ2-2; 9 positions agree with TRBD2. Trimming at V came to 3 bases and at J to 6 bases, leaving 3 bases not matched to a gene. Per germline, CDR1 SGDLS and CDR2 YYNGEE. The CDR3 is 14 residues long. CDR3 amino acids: CASSGRTSAGELFF. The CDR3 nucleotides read TGTGCCAGCAGCGGACGGACTAGCGCCGGGGAGCTGTTTTTT.

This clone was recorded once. The DNA for the CDR3 is TGTGCCAGCAGTTTATTAGGGGAGGGACAGGGAGATGAGCAGTTCTTC. It translates to CASSLLGEGQGDEQFF. The chain carries TRBV28 and TRBJ2-1, with 9 bases identical to TRBD1. Trimming removed 1 base from V and 8 bases from J; junction bases left unmatched: 9. Germline V gene sequence: CDR1 MDHEN, CDR2 SYDVKM. The CDR3 runs 16 residues.

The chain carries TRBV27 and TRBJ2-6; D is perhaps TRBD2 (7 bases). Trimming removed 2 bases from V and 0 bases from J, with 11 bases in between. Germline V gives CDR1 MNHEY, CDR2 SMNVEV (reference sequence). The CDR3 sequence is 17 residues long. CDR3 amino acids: CASSLRGGVSGANVLTF. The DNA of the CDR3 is TGTGCCAGCAGTTTAAGAGGGGGGGTCTCTGGGGCCAACGTCCTGACTTTC.

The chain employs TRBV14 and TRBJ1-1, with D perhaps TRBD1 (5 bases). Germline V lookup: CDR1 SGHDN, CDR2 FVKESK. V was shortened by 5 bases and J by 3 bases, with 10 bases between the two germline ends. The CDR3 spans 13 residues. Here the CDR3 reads CASSSTVDTEAFF. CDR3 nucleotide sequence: TGTGCCAGCAGCTCGACAGTTGACACTGAAGCTTTCTTT.

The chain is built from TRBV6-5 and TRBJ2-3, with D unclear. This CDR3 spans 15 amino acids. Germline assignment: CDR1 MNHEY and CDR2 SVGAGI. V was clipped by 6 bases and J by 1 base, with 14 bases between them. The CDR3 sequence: CASRQFILGTDTQYF. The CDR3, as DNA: TGTGCCAGCAGGCAGTTCATCCTCGGCACAGATACGCAGTATTTT.

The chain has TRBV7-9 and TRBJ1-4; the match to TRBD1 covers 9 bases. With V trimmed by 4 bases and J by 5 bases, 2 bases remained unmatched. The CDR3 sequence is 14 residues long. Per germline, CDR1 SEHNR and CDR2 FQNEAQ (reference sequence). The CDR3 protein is CASSSGQGNEKLFF. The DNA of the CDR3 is TGTGCCAGCAGCTCGGGACAGGGAAATGAAAAACTGTTTTTT.

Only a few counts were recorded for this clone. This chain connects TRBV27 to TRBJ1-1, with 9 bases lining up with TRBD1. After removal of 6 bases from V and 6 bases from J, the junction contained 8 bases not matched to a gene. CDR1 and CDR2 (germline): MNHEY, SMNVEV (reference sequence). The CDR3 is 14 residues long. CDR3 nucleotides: TGTGCCAGCAGCTCAACAGGGGGCAGGGCTGAAGCTTTCTTT. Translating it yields CASSSTGGRAEAFF.

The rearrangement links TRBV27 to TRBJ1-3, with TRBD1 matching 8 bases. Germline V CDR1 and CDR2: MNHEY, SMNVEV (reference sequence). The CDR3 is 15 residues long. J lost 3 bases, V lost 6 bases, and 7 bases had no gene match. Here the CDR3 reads CASSRTTGVGNTIYF. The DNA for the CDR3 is TGTGCCAGCAGCCGCACGACAGGGGTTGGAAACACCATATATTTT.

The CDR3 region is CASSSQGAVLVNYGYTF. The CDR3 DNA sequence: TGTGCCAGCAGCTCACAGGGGGCGGTTCTGGTAAACTATGGCTACACCTTC. J is TRBJ1-2 and V is TRBV5-4; 9 bases fit TRBD1. CDR1 is SGHNT and CDR2 is YYREEE in the germline V gene (reference sequence). V lost 3 bases, J lost 2 bases, and 11 bases stayed unmatched. The CDR3 loop spans 17 amino acids.

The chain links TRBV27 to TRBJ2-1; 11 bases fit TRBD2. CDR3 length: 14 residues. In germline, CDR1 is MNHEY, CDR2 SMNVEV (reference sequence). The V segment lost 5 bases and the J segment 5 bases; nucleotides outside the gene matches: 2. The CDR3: CASSLAGGDNEQFF. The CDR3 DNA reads TGTGCCAGCAGTCTAGCGGGGGGAGACAATGAGCAGTTCTTC.

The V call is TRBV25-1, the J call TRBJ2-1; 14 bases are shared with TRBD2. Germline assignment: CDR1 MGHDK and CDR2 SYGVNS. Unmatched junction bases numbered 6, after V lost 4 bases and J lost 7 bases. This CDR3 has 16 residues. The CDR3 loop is CASSAPGTSGSNEQFF. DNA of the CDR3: TGTGCCAGCAGTGCACCCGGGACTAGCGGGAGTAATGAGCAGTTCTTC.

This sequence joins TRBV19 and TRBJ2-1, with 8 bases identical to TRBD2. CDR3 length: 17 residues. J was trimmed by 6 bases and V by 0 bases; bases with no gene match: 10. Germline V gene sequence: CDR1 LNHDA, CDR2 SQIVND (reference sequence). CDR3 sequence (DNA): TGTGCCAGTAGTATAGATCTTGGACTAGCTGCCTTCAATGAGCAGTTCTTC. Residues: CASSIDLGLAAFNEQFF.

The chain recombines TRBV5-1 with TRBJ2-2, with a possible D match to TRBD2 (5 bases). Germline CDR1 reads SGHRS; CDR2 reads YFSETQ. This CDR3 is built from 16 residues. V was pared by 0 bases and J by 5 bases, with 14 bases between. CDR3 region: CASSLAFSSLTGELFF. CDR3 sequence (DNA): TGCGCCAGCAGCTTGGCCTTTTCTAGCTTAACCGGGGAGCTGTTTTTT.

This chain's CDR3 is CASSTHRISANEQFF. The CDR3 DNA sequence: TGTGCCAGCAGCACACACAGAATTTCGGCGAATGAGCAGTTCTTC. The rearrangement links TRBV7-2 to TRBJ2-1, with D unresolved. Trimming cost V 5 bases and J 7 bases, with 18 bases left between them. This CDR3 is built from 15 residues. Germline lookup yields CDR1 SGHTA and CDR2 FQGNSA.

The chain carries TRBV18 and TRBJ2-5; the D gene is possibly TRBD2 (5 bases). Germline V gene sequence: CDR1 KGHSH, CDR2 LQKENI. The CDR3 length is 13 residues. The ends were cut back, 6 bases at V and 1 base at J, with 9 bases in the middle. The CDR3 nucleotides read TGTGCCAGCTCGCGGGCCCCCCAAGAGACCCAGTACTTC. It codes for CASSRAPQETQYF.